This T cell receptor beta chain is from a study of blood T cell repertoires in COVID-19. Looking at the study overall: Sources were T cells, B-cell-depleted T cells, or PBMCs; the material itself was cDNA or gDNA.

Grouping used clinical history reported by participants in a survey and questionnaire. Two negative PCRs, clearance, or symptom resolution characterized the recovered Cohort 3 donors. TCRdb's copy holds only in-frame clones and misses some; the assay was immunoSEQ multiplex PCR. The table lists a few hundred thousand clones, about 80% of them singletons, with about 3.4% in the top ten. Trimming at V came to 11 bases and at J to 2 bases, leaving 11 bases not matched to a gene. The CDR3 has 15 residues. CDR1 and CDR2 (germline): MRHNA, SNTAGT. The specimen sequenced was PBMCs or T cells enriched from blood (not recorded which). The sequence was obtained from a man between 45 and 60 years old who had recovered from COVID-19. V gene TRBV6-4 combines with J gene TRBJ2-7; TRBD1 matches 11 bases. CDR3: CAGQGAKAVAYEQYF. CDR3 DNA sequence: TGTGCCGGACAGGGGGCTAAGGCGGTCGCCTACGAGCAGTACTTC.